This is a list of T cell receptor beta chains from one sample in a study of Graves' ophthalmopathy and Graves' hyperthyroidism. TCRdb re-called the multiplex PCR reads with MiXCR, one entry per CDR3 protein. This sample yields 300,000 to 400,000 distinct CDR3 sequences, of which approximately 17% are seen a single time; 2% to 3% belongs to the top ten. Material for sequencing was peripheral blood. The receptors were gathered from an adult woman with stable Graves' hyperthyroidism. CDR3s include the opening cysteine and the closing phenylalanine or tryptophan.

CASSLDLAAANTGELFF	TRBV5-4	TRBJ2-2
CASSRDRGQTYGQYF	TRBV4-1	TRBJ2-7
CASSIRRGTEYNEQFF	TRBV7-2	TRBJ2-1
CSARWDNTEAFF	TRBV20-1	TRBJ1-1
CSARGEGTYEQYF	TRBV20-1	TRBJ2-7
CSARNIRSPNTGELFF	TRBV20-1	TRBJ2-2
CASSTQGWNQPQHF	TRBV27	TRBJ1-5
CASRNSGADDTIYF	TRBV6-2/TRBV6-3	TRBJ1-3
CAIVVMSGASVLTF	TRBV11-2	TRBJ2-6
CSARAGTTYEQYF	TRBV20-1	TRBJ2-7
CASTQGRNQPQHF	TRBV6-1	TRBJ1-5
CASSGTGTGLFKSTGYTF	TRBV28	TRBJ1-2
CASSPRVEGANVLTF	TRBV18	TRBJ2-6
CASSELDSNQPQHF	TRBV18	TRBJ1-5
CASSSRGAPTYEQYF	TRBV28	TRBJ2-7
CASSFLANSYNEQFF	TRBV7-9	TRBJ2-1
CSAPLNGLNKETQYF	TRBV20-1	TRBJ2-5